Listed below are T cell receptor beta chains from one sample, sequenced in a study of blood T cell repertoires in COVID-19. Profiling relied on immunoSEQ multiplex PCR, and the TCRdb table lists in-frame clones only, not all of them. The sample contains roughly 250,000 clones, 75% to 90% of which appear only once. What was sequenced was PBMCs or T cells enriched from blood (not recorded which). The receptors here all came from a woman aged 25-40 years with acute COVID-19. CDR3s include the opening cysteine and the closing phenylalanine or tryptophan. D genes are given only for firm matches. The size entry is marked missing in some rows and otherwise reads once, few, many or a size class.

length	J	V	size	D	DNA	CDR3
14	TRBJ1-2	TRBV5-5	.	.	TGTGCCAGCAGCTTGTATCCGGGAGACTATGGCTACACCTTC	CASSLYPGDYGYTF
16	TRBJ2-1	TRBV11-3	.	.	TGTGCCAGCAGTCTACAGGAAAATGGGCCCTACAATGAGCAGTTCTTC	CASSLQENGPYNEQFF
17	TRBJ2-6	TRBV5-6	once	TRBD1	TGTGCCAGCAGCTTGGCGACAGGGTTATCCGGGGCCAACGTCCTGACTTTC	CASSLATGLSGANVLTF
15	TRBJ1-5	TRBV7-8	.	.	TGTGCCAGCAGCTTCATTCAGGGCGGCAATCAGCCCCAGCATTTT	CASSFIQGGNQPQHF
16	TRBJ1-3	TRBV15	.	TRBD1	TGTGCCACCAGCAGCAGGGACAGGGCCACTGGAAACACCATATATTTT	CATSSRDRATGNTIYF
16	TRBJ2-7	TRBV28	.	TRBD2	TGTGCCAGCAGTCTAAGGACTAGCGGGATGTCCTACGAGCAGTACTTC	CASSLRTSGMSYEQYF
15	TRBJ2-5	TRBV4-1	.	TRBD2	TGCGCCAGCAGCCAAGAAGGACTAGACGGGGAGACCCAGTACTTC	CASSQEGLDGETQYF
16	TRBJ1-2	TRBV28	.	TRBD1	TGTGCCAGCAGCCACAGACAGGGGCCCAATGTCTATGGCTACACCTTC	CASSHRQGPNVYGYTF
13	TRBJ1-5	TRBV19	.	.	TGTGCCAGTAGTATTGAGAGGTATCAGCCCCAGCATTTT	CASSIERYQPQHF
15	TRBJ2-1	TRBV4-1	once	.	TGCGCCAGCAGCCCAATAACTAGTGCCTACAATGAGCAGTTCTTC	CASSPITSAYNEQFF
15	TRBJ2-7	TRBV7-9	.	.	TGTGCCAGCAGCTTAGATGGGGCGAGGACCGACGAGCAGTACTTC	CASSLDGARTDEQYF
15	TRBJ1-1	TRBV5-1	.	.	TGCGCCAGCAGCTTGGATCCGGGGAAGAACACTGAAGCTTTCTTT	CASSLDPGKNTEAFF
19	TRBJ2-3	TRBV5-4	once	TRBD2	TGTGCCAGCAGTCAGGGACTAGCGGGGATAGGGAGTAGCACAGATACGCAGTATTTT	CASSQGLAGIGSSTDTQYF
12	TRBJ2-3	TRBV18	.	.	TGTGCCAGCTCTCGACTTGGAGATACGCAGTATTTT	CASSRLGDTQYF
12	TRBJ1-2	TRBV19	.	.	TGTGCCAGTAGTCCCCAGGACTTGACTAGGACCTTC	CASSPQDLTRTF
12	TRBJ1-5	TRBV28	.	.	TGTGCCAGCAGTTTCGAGGGCCAGCCCCAGCATTTT	CASSFEGQPQHF
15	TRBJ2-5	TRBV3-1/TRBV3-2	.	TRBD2	TGTGCCAGCAGCCAAAGCCTAGCGGGAGGGGAGACCCAGTACTTC	CASSQSLAGGETQYF
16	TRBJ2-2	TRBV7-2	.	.	TGTGCCAGCAGCTTAGCGGGGGGGCGCATCACCGGGGAGCTGTTTTTT	CASSLAGGRITGELFF
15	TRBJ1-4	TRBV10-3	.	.	TGTGCCATCAGTAACTCAGGGGCGACTAATGAAAAACTGTTTTTT	CAISNSGATNEKLFF
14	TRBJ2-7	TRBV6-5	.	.	TGTGCCAGTTCTAGTAGGGCAGGGGCGGACAAGCAGTACTTC	CASSSRAGADKQYF
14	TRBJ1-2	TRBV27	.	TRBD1	TGTGCCAGCAGTTTGAGGACAGGGGGAGCTGGCTACACCTTC	CASSLRTGGAGYTF
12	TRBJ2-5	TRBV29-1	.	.	TGCAGCGTAAGACTGACTCAAGAGACCCAGTACTTC	CSVRLTQETQYF
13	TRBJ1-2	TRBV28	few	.	TGTGCCACACCAGGGGAAGCTAACTATGGCTACACCTTC	CATPGEANYGYTF
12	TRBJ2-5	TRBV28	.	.	TGTGCCAGCCAGGGGCGTGGAGAGACCCAGTACTTC	CASQGRGETQYF
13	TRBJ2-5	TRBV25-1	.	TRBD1	TGTGCCAGCGGGACAGGGGGCTATGAGACCCAGTACTTC	CASGTGGYETQYF
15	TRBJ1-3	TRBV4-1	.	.	TGCGCCAGCAGCCAGCGGGGGGACGGTGGAAACACCATATATTTT	CASSQRGDGGNTIYF
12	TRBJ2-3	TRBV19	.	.	TGTGCCAGTAAGGAGCTTGGAGATACGCAGTATTTT	CASKELGDTQYF
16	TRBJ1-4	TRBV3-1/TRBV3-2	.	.	TGTGCCAGCAGCCAAACCGGGACATCAAATAATGAAAAACTGTTTTTT	CASSQTGTSNNEKLFF
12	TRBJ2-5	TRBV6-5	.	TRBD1	TGTGCCAGCAGCCCACAGGGGGAGACCCAGTACTTC	CASSPQGETQYF
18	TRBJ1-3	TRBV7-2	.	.	TGTGCCAGCAGCGCCCGGGGGAGGGGAATACATTCTGGAAACACCATATATTTT	CASSARGRGIHSGNTIYF
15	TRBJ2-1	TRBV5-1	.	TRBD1	TGCGCCAGCAGCCTCAAGGGGACAGTTTACAATGAGCAGTTCTTC	CASSLKGTVYNEQFF
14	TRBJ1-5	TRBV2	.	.	TGTGCCAGCAGTGCAAAGACAGGCAATCAGCCCCAGCATTTT	CASSAKTGNQPQHF
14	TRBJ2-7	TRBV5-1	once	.	TGCGCCAGCAGCAGGACAGAGCCCGCTTACGAGCAGTACTTC	CASSRTEPAYEQYF
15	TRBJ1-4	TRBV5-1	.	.	TGCGCCAGCAGCTTGGCCGCAGGGACTAATGAAAAACTGTTTTTT	CASSLAAGTNEKLFF
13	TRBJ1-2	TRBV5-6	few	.	TGTGCCAGCAGCTTTCTGCAGGGCAATGGCTACACCTTC	CASSFLQGNGYTF
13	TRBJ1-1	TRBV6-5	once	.	TGTGCCAGCAGTCGGAGGGGTGTACCTGAAGCTTTCTTT	CASSRRGVPEAFF
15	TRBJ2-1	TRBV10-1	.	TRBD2	TGCGCCAGCAGTCTAGCGGGGGGGCCTGACAATGAGCAGTTCTTC	CASSLAGGPDNEQFF
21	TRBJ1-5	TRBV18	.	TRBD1	TGTGCCAGCTCACCTTTTCCGCGGCCACAGGGGCCAGGGTCGGGCAATCAGCCCCAGCATTTT	CASSPFPRPQGPGSGNQPQHF
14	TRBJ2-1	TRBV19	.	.	TGTGCCAGTAGTATTTGGGCAGGGGGGAATGAGCAGTTCTTC	CASSIWAGGNEQFF
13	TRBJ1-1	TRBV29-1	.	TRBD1	TGCAGCGGGGGACAGAGCGGTAACACTGAAGCTTTCTTT	CSGGQSGNTEAFF
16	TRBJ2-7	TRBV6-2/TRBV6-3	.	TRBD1	TGTGCCAGCAGCGGACAGGGGGGATTAAGCTCCTACGAGCAGTACTTC	CASSGQGGLSSYEQYF
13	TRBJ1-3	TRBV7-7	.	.	TGTGCTAGCAGCTCCTCCTCAGAGGCGCCGGTATATTTT	CASSSSSEAPVYF
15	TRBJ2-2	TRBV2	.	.	TGTGCCAGCAGTGATGGTAGGGGTACGACCGGGGAGCTGTTTTTT	CASSDGRGTTGELFF